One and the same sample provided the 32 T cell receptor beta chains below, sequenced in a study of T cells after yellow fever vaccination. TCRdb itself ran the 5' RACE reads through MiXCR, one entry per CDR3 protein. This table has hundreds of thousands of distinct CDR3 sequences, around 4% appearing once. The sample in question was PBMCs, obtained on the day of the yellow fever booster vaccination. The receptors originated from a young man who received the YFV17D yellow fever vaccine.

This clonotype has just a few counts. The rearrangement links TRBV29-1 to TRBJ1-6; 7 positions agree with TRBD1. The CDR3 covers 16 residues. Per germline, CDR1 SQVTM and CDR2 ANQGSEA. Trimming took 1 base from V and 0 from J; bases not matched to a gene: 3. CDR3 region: CSVEGTGDSYNSPLHF. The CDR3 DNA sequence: TGCAGCGTTGAAGGAACAGGGGACTCCTATAATTCACCCCTCCACTTT.

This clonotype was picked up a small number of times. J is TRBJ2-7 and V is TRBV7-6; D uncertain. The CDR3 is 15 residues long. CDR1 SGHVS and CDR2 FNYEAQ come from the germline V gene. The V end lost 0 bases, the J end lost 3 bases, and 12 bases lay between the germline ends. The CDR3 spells CASSLAGYGGYEQYF. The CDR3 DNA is TGTGCCAGCAGCTTAGCGGGCTACGGCGGCTACGAGCAGTACTTC.

The CDR3 coding sequence is TGTGCCAGCAGTTGGGACAGATTAAGTTACGAGCAGTACTTC. Translation: CASSWDRLSYEQYF. The chain links TRBV6-5 to TRBJ2-7; TRBD1 matches 7 bases. J gave up 4 bases and V 4 bases, and 7 bases lay outside the gene matches. Per the germline V gene, CDR1 is MNHEY and CDR2 is SVGAGI. The length of the CDR3 is 14 residues.

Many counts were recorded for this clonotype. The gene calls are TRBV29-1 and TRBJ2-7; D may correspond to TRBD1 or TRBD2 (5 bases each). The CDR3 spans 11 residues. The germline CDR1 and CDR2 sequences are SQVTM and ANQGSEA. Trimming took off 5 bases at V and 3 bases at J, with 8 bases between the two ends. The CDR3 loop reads CSVRDGYEQYV. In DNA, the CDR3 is TGCAGCGTTCGGGACGGCTACGAGCAGTACGTC.

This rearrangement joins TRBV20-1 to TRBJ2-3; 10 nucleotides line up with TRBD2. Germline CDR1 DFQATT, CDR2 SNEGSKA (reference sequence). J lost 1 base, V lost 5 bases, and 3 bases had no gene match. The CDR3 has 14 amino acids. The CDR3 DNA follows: TGCAGTGCTGGTGGACTAGCGGGCACAGATACGCAGTATTTT. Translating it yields CSAGGLAGTDTQYF.

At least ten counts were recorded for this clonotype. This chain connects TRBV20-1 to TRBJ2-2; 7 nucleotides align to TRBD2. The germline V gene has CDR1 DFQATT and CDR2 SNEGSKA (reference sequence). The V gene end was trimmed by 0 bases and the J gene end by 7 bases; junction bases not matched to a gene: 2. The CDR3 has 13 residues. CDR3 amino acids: CSARDGRGGELFF. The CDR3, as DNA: TGCAGTGCTAGAGATGGGAGGGGCGGGGAGCTGTTTTTT.

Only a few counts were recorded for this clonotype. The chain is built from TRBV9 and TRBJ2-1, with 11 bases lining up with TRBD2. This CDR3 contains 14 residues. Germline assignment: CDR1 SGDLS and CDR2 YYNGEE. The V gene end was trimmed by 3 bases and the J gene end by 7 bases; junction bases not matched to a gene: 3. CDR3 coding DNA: TGTGCCAGCAGCGACCCTAGCGGGGGGAATGAGCAGTTCTTC. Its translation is CASSDPSGGNEQFF. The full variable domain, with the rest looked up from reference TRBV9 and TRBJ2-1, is DSGVTQTPKHLITATGQRVTLRCSPRSGDLSVYWYQQSLDQGLQFLIQYYNGEERAKGNILERFSAQQFPDLHSELNLSSLELGDSALYFCASSDPSGGNEQFFGPGTRLTVL.

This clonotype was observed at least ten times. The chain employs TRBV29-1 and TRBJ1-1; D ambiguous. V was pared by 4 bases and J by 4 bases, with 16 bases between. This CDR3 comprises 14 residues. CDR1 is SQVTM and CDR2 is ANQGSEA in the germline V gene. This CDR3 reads CSVGGRAGSTEAFF. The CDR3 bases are TGCAGCGTTGGGGGAAGGGCGGGGAGCACTGAAGCTTTCTTT.

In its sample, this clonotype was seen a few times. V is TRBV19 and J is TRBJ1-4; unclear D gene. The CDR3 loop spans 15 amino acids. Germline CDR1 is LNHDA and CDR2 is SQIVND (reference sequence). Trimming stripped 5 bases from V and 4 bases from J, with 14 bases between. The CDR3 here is CASSPRRNRNEKLFF. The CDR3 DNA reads TGTGCCAGTAGTCCAAGGAGGAATCGTAATGAAAAACTGTTTTTT.

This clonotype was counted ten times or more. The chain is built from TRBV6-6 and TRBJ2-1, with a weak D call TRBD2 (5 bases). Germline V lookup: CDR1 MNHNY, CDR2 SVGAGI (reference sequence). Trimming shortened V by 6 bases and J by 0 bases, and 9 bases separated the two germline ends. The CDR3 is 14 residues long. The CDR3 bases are TGTGCCAGCAGGGACGGAGGCTCCTACAATGAGCAGTTCTTC. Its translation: CASRDGGSYNEQFF.

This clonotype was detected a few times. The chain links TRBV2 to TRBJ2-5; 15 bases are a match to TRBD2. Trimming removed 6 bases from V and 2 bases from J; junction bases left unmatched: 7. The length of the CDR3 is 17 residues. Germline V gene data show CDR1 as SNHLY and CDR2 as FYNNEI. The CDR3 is CASSSGTSGGPQETQYF. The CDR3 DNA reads TGTGCCAGCAGCTCGGGGACTAGCGGGGGGCCACAAGAGACCCAGTACTTC.

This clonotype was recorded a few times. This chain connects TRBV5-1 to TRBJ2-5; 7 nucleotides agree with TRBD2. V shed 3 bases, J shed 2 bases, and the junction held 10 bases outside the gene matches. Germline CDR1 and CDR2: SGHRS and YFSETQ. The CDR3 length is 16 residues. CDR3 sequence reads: CASSSMKGGIQETQYF. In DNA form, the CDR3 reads TGCGCCAGCAGCTCCATGAAGGGAGGGATACAAGAGACCCAGTACTTC. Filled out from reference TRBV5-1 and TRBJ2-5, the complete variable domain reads KAGVTQTPRYLIKTRGQQVTLSCSPISGHRSVSWYQQTPGQGLQFLFEYFSETQRNKGNFPGRFSGRQFSNSRSEMNVSTLELGDSALYLCASSSMKGGIQETQYFGPGTRLLVL.

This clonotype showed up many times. The CDR3 bases are TGTGCCAGCAGTTCCGGACTAGCGGGGCCTTACGAGCAGTACTTC. Translation gives CASSSGLAGPYEQYF. V gene TRBV6-2 or TRBV6-3 combines with J gene TRBJ2-7, with TRBD2 identical over 12 bases. The ends lost 4 bases at V and 4 bases at J; junction bases unmatched: 5. The CDR3 sequence is 15 residues long. The germline gives CDR1 MNHEY, CDR2 SVGEGT.

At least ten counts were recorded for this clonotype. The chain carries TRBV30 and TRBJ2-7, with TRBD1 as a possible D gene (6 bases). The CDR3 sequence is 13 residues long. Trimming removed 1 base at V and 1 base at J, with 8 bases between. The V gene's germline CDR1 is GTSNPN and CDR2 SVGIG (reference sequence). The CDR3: CAWSAGHSYEQYF. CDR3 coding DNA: TGTGCCTGGAGTGCGGGACATTCCTACGAGCAGTACTTC. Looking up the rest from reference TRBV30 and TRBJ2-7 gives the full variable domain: SQTIHQWPATLVQPVGSPLSLECTVEGTSNPNLYWYRQAAGRGLQLLFYSVGIGQISSEVPQNLSASRPQDRQFILSSKKLLLSDSGFYLCAWSAGHSYEQYFGPGTRLTVT.

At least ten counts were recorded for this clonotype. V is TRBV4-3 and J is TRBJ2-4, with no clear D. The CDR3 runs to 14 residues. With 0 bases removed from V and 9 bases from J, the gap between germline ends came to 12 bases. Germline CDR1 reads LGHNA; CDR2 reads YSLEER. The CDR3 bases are TGCGCCAGCAGCCAAGAAAGGACCGTGGGCATTCAGTACTTC. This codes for CASSQERTVGIQYF.

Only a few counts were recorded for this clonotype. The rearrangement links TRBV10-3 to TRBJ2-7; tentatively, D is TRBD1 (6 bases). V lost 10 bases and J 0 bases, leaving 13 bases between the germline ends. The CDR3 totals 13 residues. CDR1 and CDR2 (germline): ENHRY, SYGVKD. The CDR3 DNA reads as TGTGCCAGTGAGTCGGACAGCTCCTACGAGCAGTACTTC. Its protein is CASESDSSYEQYF.

CDR3 nucleotides: TGCAGCGTGGGTTGGATGAATGAAAAACTGTTTTTT. As protein: CSVGWMNEKLFF. This sequence joins TRBV29-1 and TRBJ1-4; D remains unclear. Trimming removed 6 bases at V and 5 bases at J, with 10 bases between. CDR3 length equals 12 residues. In germline, CDR1 is SQVTM, CDR2 ANQGSEA.

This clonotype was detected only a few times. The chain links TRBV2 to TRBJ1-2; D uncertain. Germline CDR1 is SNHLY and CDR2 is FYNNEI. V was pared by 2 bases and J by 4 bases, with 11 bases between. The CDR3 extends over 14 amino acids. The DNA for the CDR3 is TGTGCCAGCAGTGAACGGCAGTATAGCTATGGCTACACCTTC. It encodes CASSERQYSYGYTF.

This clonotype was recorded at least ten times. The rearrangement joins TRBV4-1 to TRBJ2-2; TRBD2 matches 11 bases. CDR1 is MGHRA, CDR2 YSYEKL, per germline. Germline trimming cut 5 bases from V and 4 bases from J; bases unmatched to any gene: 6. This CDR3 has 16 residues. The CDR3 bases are TGCGCCAGCAGCTGGTTAGCGGGGGGGCCCACCGGGGAGCTGTTTTTT. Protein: CASSWLAGGPTGELFF.

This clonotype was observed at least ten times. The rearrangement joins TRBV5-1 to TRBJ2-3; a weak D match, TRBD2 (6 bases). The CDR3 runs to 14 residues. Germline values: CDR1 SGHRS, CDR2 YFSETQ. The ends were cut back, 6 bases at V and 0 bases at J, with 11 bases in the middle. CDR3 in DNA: TGCGCCAGCAACTACGGGGGAAGCACAGATACGCAGTATTTT. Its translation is CASNYGGSTDTQYF.

CDR3 nucleotides: TGTGCCAGCAGGCTGGGGCCAGGGTTCACAGATACGCAGTATTTT. This codes for CASRLGPGFTDTQYF. This chain connects TRBV6-5 to TRBJ2-3; possibly TRBD1 for D (5 bases). The germline CDR1 and CDR2 sequences are MNHEY and SVGAGI. V was clipped by 6 bases and J by 2 bases, with 15 bases between them. The length of the CDR3 is 15 residues.

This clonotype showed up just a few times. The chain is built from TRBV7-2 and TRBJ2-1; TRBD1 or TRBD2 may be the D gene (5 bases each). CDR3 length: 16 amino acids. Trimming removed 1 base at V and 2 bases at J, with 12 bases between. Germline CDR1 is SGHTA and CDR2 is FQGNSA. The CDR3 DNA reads TGTGCCAGCAGCTTAGGAGGGGTGTTAACCTACAATGAGCAGTTCTTC. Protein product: CASSLGGVLTYNEQFF.

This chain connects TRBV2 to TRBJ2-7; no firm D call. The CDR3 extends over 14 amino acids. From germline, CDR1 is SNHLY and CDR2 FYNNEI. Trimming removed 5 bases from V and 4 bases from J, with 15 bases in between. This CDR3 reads CASSSEERYYEQYV. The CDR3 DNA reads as TGTGCCAGCAGTTCTGAGGAGAGGTATTACGAGCAGTACGTC.

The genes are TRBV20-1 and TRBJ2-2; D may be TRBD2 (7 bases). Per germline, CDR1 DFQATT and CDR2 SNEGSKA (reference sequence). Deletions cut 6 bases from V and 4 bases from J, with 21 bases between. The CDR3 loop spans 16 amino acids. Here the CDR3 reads CSAPRRGGLGTGELFF. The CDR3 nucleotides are TGCAGTGCCCCCCGTAGGGGGGGGCTTGGCACCGGGGAGCTGTTTTTT.

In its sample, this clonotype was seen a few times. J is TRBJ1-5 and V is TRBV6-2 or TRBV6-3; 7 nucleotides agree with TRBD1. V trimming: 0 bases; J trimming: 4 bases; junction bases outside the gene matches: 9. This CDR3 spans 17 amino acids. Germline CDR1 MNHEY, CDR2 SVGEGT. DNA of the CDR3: TGTGCCAGCAGTTACTCGATGGGACAGTTGAATAATCAGCCCCAGCATTTT. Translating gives CASSYSMGQLNNQPQHF.

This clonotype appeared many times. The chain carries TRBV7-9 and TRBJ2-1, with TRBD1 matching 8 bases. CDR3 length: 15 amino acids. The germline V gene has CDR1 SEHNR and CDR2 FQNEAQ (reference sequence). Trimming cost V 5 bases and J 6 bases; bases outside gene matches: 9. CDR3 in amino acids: CASSPDRARGNEQFF. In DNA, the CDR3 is TGTGCCAGCAGCCCGGACAGGGCTAGGGGCAATGAGCAGTTCTTC. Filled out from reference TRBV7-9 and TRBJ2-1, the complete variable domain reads DTGVSQNPRHKITKRGQNVTFRCDPISEHNRLYWYRQTLGQGPEFLTYFQNEAQLEKSRLLSDRFSAERPKGSFSTLEIQRTEQGDSAMYLCASSPDRARGNEQFFGPGTRLTVL.

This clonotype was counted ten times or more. CDR3 nucleotides: TGTGCCAGCAGTTCCGGGCACTGGGAGCAGTACTTC. Residues: CASSSGHWEQYF. This sequence joins TRBV12-3 or TRBV12-4 and TRBJ2-7, with D unresolved. V was cut by 4 bases and J by 7 bases, with 11 bases left in between. This CDR3 region has 12 residues.

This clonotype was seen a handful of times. The CDR3 spells CASSSTGRDQPQHF. The CDR3 bases are TGTGCCAGCAGCTCGACAGGGAGGGATCAGCCCCAGCATTTT. The V and J genes are TRBV7-2 and TRBJ1-5; 7 bases map to TRBD1. Germline V CDR1 and CDR2: SGHTA, FQGNSA. V lost 4 bases and J lost 5; bases outside the gene matches: 5. The CDR3 is 14 residues long.

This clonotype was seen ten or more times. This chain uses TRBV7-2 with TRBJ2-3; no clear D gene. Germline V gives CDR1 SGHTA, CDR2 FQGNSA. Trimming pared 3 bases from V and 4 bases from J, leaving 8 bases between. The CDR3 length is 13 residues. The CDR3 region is CASSFLVADTQYF. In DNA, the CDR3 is TGTGCCAGCAGCTTCCTAGTCGCAGATACGCAGTATTTT.

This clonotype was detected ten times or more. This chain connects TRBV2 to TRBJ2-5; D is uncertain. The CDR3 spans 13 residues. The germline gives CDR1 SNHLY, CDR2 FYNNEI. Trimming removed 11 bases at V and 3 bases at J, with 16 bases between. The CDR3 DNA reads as TGTGCCCGCTCGTCGGGCCTAGAAGAGACCCAGTACTTC. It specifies CARSSGLEETQYF.

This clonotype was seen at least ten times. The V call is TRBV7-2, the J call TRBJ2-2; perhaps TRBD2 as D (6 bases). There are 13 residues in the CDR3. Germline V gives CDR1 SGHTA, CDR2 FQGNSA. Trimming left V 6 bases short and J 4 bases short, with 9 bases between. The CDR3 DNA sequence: TGTGCCAGCAGAGGGGACTCCACCGGGGAGCTGTTTTTT. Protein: CASRGDSTGELFF.

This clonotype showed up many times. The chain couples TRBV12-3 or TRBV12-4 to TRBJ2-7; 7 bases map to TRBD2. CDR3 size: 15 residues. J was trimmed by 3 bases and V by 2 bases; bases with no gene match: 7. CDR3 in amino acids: CASSLSGRVGYEQYF. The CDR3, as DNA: TGTGCCAGCAGTTTATCGGGGAGGGTTGGCTACGAGCAGTACTTC.